The 32 T cell receptor beta chains listed next were all sequenced from one sample in a study of blood T cell repertoires in COVID-19 (dated by TCRdb to between 2020 and 2021). Libraries came from the immunoSEQ multiplex PCR assay. TCRdb took over this immuneACCESS table, retaining in-frame rearrangements with V and J assigned. Such tables are incomplete; in checked studies, under half of the missing clones stem from an unresolved V gene, and the remainder is unexplained. The sample contains around 200,000 clones, more than 65% of them found a single time. Together, the top ten hold approximately 4% of the sample. Sequencing was performed on peripheral blood. The receptors stem from a man in his fifties or sixties with active or convalescent COVID-19.

This chain uses TRBV9 with TRBJ2-7, with 7 bases identical to TRBD1. This CDR3 comprises 15 residues. CDR1 is SGDLS, CDR2 YYNGEE, per germline. Unmatched junction bases numbered 7, after V lost 4 bases and J lost 0 bases. The CDR3 here is CASSLGTASSYEQYF. In DNA, the CDR3 is TGTGCCAGCAGCTTGGGGACAGCGAGCTCCTACGAGCAGTACTTC.

In its sample, this clone was seen a few times. This chain uses TRBV5-6 with TRBJ1-3, with D possibly being TRBD1 (6 bases). This CDR3 region has 15 residues. CDR1 and CDR2 from the germline V gene are SGHDT and YYEEEE. V was pared by 0 bases and J by 2 bases, with 9 bases between. CDR3 coding DNA: TGTGCCAGCAGCTTGGTTGAGGGGGCTGGAAACACCATATATTTT. Amino acids: CASSLVEGAGNTIYF.

V and J are TRBV7-9 and TRBJ1-4; 7 nucleotides agree with TRBD1. After removal of 5 bases from V and 4 bases from J, the junction contained 7 bases not matched to a gene. The CDR3 runs 15 residues. Germline-derived CDR1 and CDR2 are SEHNR and FQNEAQ (reference sequence). This CDR3 is CASSPRDRLNEKLFF. The CDR3 DNA reads TGTGCCAGCAGCCCCAGGGACAGACTTAATGAAAAACTGTTTTTT. Full variable domain (outside the CDR3, taken from reference TRBV7-9 and TRBJ1-4): DTGVSQNPRHKITKRGQNVTFRCDPISEHNRLYWYRQTLGQGPEFLTYFQNEAQLEKSRLLSDRFSAERPKGSFSTLEIQRTEQGDSAMYLCASSPRDRLNEKLFFGSGTQLSVL.

The J gene is TRBJ1-1, the V gene TRBV7-3, with D possibly matching TRBD1 (6 bases). CDR1 is SGHTA and CDR2 is FQGTGA in the germline V gene. This CDR3 is built from 15 residues. V was clipped by 5 bases and J by 1 base, with 14 bases between them. In DNA, the CDR3 is TGTGCCAGCAGCGAGCCCGGGACATCGAACACTGAAGCTTTCTTT. It translates to CASSEPGTSNTEAFF.

The V and J genes are TRBV9 and TRBJ2-7; 9 bases map to TRBD1. The CDR3 consists of 14 residues. Germline trimming cut 8 bases from V and 1 base from J; bases unmatched to any gene: 7. The germline CDR1 and CDR2 sequences are SGDLS and YYNGEE. As DNA, the CDR3 is TGTGCCAGTAATCGGGGACAGGGTTCCTACGAGCAGTACTTC. Encoded protein: CASNRGQGSYEQYF.

The chain is built from TRBV29-1 and TRBJ2-2; tentative D call: TRBD2 (7 bases). With 3 bases removed from V and 0 bases from J, the gap between germline ends came to 17 bases. The CDR3 sequence is 17 residues long. Germline V gene data show CDR1 as SQVTM and CDR2 as ANQGSEA. The chain's CDR3 is CSVDIVGGRTNTGELFF. The CDR3 DNA reads as TGCAGCGTTGACATAGTCGGGGGGCGAACGAACACCGGGGAGCTGTTTTTT.

This clone was detected once. This chain joins TRBV30 and TRBJ2-2; 8 nucleotides line up with TRBD1. V was pared by 1 base and J by 3 bases, with 7 bases of the junction left unmatched. This CDR3 is 16 amino acids long. Germline CDR1 reads GTSNPN; CDR2 reads SVGIG (reference sequence). The CDR3 loop is CAWSGLGTGYTGELFF. The CDR3 DNA is TGTGCCTGGAGTGGCTTGGGGACAGGCTACACCGGGGAGCTGTTTTTT.

The chain is built from TRBV6-6 and TRBJ1-5; D unclear. Per the germline V gene, CDR1 is MNHNY and CDR2 is SVGAGI (reference sequence). V lost 2 bases and J 9 bases, leaving 11 bases between the germline ends. The CDR3 is 13 amino acids. CDR3 sequence reads: CASSYGPVAPQHF. The CDR3 region has the DNA TGTGCCAGCAGTTACGGGCCGGTGGCGCCCCAGCATTTT.

This clone was seen a single time. V is TRBV10-3 and J is TRBJ2-5; 9 positions match TRBD1. The V gene end was trimmed by 2 bases and the J gene end by 4 bases; junction bases not matched to a gene: 5. The CDR3 spans 15 residues. The germline gives CDR1 ENHRY, CDR2 SYGVKD. CDR3: CAISETTGGTETQYF. The CDR3 region has the DNA TGTGCCATCAGTGAGACTACAGGGGGCACAGAGACCCAGTACTTC.

The DNA of the CDR3 is TGTGCCAGCCACCGGGACAGGGTCTCTGGAAACACCATATATTTT. Translated: CASHRDRVSGNTIYF. The genes are TRBV6-5 and TRBJ1-3; 9 bases are a match to TRBD1. Germline V gene data show CDR1 as MNHEY and CDR2 as SVGAGI. V dropped 8 bases and J dropped 0; count of bases not matched to a gene: 5. This CDR3 has 15 amino acids.

Turning to this clone: The same CDR3 is also encoded by other DNA sequences in this sample. The chain has TRBV5-1 and TRBJ1-2, with no clear D. CDR1 and CDR2 (germline): SGHRS, YFSETQ. This CDR3 spans 13 amino acids. The V end was cut by 0 bases, the J end by 3 bases, with 6 bases between. CDR3 sequence reads: CASSLGRDYGYTF. CDR3 nucleotide sequence: TGCGCCAGCAGCTTGGGACGGGACTATGGCTACACCTTC.

The chain has TRBV5-4 and TRBJ1-1, with TRBD1 matching 9 bases. V was clipped by 2 bases and J by 7 bases; unmatched bases: 9. Germline CDR1 is SGHNT and CDR2 is YYREEE (reference sequence). The CDR3 covers 15 residues. This chain's CDR3 is CASSFPTQGAGEAFF. The CDR3 region has the DNA TGTGCCAGCAGCTTCCCAACACAGGGGGCCGGTGAAGCTTTCTTT. The variable domain in full, completed from reference TRBV5-4 and TRBJ1-1, reads ETGVTQSPTHLIKTRGQQVTLRCSSQSGHNTVSWYQQALGQGPQFIFQYYREEENGRGNFPPRFSGLQFPNYSSELNVNALELDDSALYLCASSFPTQGAGEAFFGQGTRLTVV.

In DNA form, the CDR3 reads TGTGCCAGCAGCCAAGCCCTGGGGGGTTGGGGTGAGCAGTTCTTC. It is translated as CASSQALGGWGEQFF. This rearrangement joins TRBV4-2 to TRBJ2-1; D may be TRBD2 (6 bases). V lost 1 base, J lost 9 bases, and 16 bases lay in between. Per the germline V gene, CDR1 is LGHNA and CDR2 is YNFKEQ. This CDR3 contains 15 residues.

This clone was observed many times. V and J are TRBV7-8 and TRBJ1-6; 7 bases are a match to TRBD1. The length of the CDR3 is 15 residues. The germline CDR1 and CDR2 sequences are SGHVS and FQNEAQ. Unmatched junction bases numbered 6, after V lost 5 bases and J lost 5 bases. The CDR3 loop is CASSRWTGDNSPLHF. The CDR3 bases are TGTGCCAGCAGCCGATGGACAGGAGATAATTCACCCCTCCACTTT.

J is TRBJ1-5 and V is TRBV7-6; weak D call: TRBD1 (5 bases). The CDR3 runs to 15 residues. V gave up 0 bases and J gave up 2 bases, with 8 bases separating them. CDR1 SGHVS and CDR2 FNYEAQ come from the germline V gene. CDR3: CASSLASGGNQPQHF. The CDR3 DNA is TGTGCCAGCAGCTTAGCGTCGGGGGGCAATCAGCCCCAGCATTTT. Filled out from reference TRBV7-6 and TRBJ1-5, the complete variable domain reads GAGVSQSPRYKVTKRGQDVALRCDPISGHVSLYWYRQALGQGPEFLTYFNYEAQQDKSGLPNDRFSAERPEGSISTLTIQRTEQRDSAMYRCASSLASGGNQPQHFGDGTRLSIL.

The chain joins TRBV11-2 to TRBJ1-6; 7 nucleotides agree with TRBD1. CDR1 SGHAT and CDR2 FQNNGV come from the germline V gene. This CDR3 is 18 amino acids long. V shed 5 bases and J 7 bases; nucleotides not matched to a gene: 17. CDR3 in DNA: TGTGCCAGCAGCCACTCGGACAGGCTAGCTCACCCCAATTCACCCCTCCACTTT. Protein sequence: CASSHSDRLAHPNSPLHF.

The rearrangement joins TRBV27 to TRBJ2-5; a weak D match, TRBD2 (5 bases). CDR1 and CDR2 from the germline V gene are MNHEY and SMNVEV (reference sequence). The CDR3 runs 14 residues. Trimming removed 3 bases from V and 4 bases from J, with 12 bases in between. The CDR3 spells CASSFSGSRETQYF. In DNA, the CDR3 is TGTGCCAGCAGTTTCAGCGGTTCCCGAGAGACCCAGTACTTC.

This clone was seen only once. V usage is TRBV19 and J usage is TRBJ1-1; D perhaps matches TRBD1 (5 bases). Germline CDR1 and CDR2: LNHDA and SQIVND (reference sequence). CDR3 size: 14 residues. The V gene lost 6 bases and the J gene lost 1 base, with 12 bases spanning the gap. The CDR3 bases are TGTGCCAGTAGCAAGTATCAGGGGAACACTGAAGCTTTCTTT. It specifies CASSKYQGNTEAFF.

The chain links TRBV5-5 to TRBJ2-1; 8 bases are a match to TRBD1. The CDR3 runs to 12 residues. V lost 5 bases to trimming and J lost 10 bases; unmatched junction nucleotides: 5. The V gene's germline CDR1 is SGHKS and CDR2 YYEKEE (reference sequence). CDR3 bases: TGTGCCAGCAGACCAGGGGGCCTCGAGCAGTTCTTC. Translating gives CASRPGGLEQFF.

J is TRBJ2-5 and V is TRBV28; TRBD2 aligns across 8 bases. Germline values: CDR1 MDHEN, CDR2 SYDVKM. V shed 5 bases, J shed 5 bases, and the junction held 10 bases outside the gene matches. This CDR3 region has 15 residues. CDR3 in amino acids: CASSPGLGGAETQYF. CDR3 bases: TGTGCCAGCAGTCCGGGACTAGGGGGGGCCGAGACCCAGTACTTC. The complete variable domain, with remaining parts taken from reference TRBV28 and TRBJ2-5, reads DVKVTQSSRYLVKRTGEKVFLECVQDMDHENMFWYRQDPGLGLRLIYFSYDVKMKEKGDIPEGYSVSREKKERFSLILESASTNQTSMYLCASSPGLGGAETQYFGPGTRLLVL.

CDR3 DNA: TGTGCCAGCAGTCGGACAGGGGGTTCCTACAATGAGCAGTTCTTC. Its protein is CASSRTGGSYNEQFF. The rearrangement links TRBV6-5 to TRBJ2-1; 10 bases line up with TRBD1. In germline, CDR1 is MNHEY, CDR2 SVGAGI. There are 15 residues in the CDR3. V shed 5 bases, J shed 1 base, and the junction held 2 bases outside the gene matches.

This rearrangement joins TRBV6-5 to TRBJ1-1, with a possible D match to TRBD1 (5 bases). Trimming took 0 bases from V and 1 from J, leaving 12 bases between them. Germline V gene lookup returns CDR1 MNHEY and CDR2 SVGAGI. The CDR3 has 16 residues. The CDR3 nucleotides are TGTGCCAGCAGTTACTCGGGGGGGACGAGGAACACTGAAGCTTTCTTT. Protein sequence: CASSYSGGTRNTEAFF.

This clone was found once. The chain recombines TRBV18 with TRBJ2-5; D unclear. V was pared by 2 bases and J by 2 bases, with 6 bases between. This CDR3 comprises 13 residues. Germline V gives CDR1 KGHSH, CDR2 LQKENI. Here the CDR3 DNA reads TGTGCCAGCTCACCAGTAGCTCAAGAGACCCAGTACTTC. Amino acids: CASSPVAQETQYF.

This sequence joins TRBV3-1 (or the pseudogene TRBV3-2) and TRBJ2-5; tentative D call: TRBD1 (5 bases). The germline V and J ends were trimmed by 4 bases and 2 bases, with 8 bases remaining between them. This CDR3 is built from 13 residues. Germline-derived CDR1 and CDR2 are LGHDT and YNNKEL (reference sequence). CDR3 sequence reads: CASSPDMQETQYF. The CDR3 DNA reads TGTGCCAGCAGCCCGGACATGCAAGAGACCCAGTACTTC.

At least ten counts were recorded for this clone. The rearrangement joins TRBV7-8 to TRBJ1-2, with D hard to call. Trimming left V 0 bases short and J 4 bases short, with 12 bases between. Germline V gene lookup returns CDR1 SGHVS and CDR2 FQNEAQ. CDR3 length equals 15 residues. The CDR3 region has the DNA TGTGCCAGCAGCTTAGCGGCCACGATCCTCTATGGCTACACCTTC. Translated, it gives CASSLAATILYGYTF.

This CDR3 is CASCRAGTSGNTIYF. The CDR3 bases are TGTGCCAGTTGTCGTGCGGGCACCTCTGGAAACACCATATATTTT. This chain uses TRBV19 with TRBJ1-3; no clear D. This CDR3 comprises 15 residues. V lost 8 bases and J 0 bases, leaving 14 bases between the germline ends. Germline V gene sequence: CDR1 LNHDA, CDR2 SQIVND (reference sequence). Together with reference TRBV19 and TRBJ1-3, the CDR3 gives the full variable domain: DGGITQSPKYLFRKEGQNVTLSCEQNLNHDAMYWYRQDPGQGLRLIYYSQIVNDFQKGDIAEGYSVSREKKESFPLTVTSAQKNPTAFYLCASCRAGTSGNTIYFGEGSWLTVV.

The CDR3 region is CASSSGQPQHF. The CDR3 nucleotides are TGTGCCAGTAGTTCGGGACAGCCCCAGCATTTT. This sequence joins TRBV19 and TRBJ1-5; no definite D call. The V gene's germline CDR1 is LNHDA and CDR2 SQIVND (reference sequence). CDR3 length: 11 residues. Trimming cost V 5 bases and J 7 bases, with 6 bases left between them.

This clone showed up many times. This chain connects TRBV4-1 to TRBJ1-1, with 10 nucleotides matching TRBD1. Germline CDR1 is MGHRA and CDR2 is YSYEKL. This CDR3 is 16 amino acids long. Trimming at V came to 4 bases and at J to 13 bases, leaving 18 bases not matched to a gene. The CDR3 DNA follows: TGCGCCAGCAGCCCAGGGCCGAGGGACAGGGGAGGAAGAGGTTTCTTT. It translates to CASSPGPRDRGGRGFF.

The chain uses TRBV5-4 and TRBJ2-5, with TRBD1 matching 8 bases. The CDR3 spans 14 residues. CDR1 and CDR2 (germline): SGHNT, YYREEE (reference sequence). The ends lost 4 bases at V and 2 bases at J; junction bases unmatched: 4. Here the CDR3 DNA reads TGTGCCAGCAGCCCGGGACAGGCTCAAGAGACCCAGTACTTC. Translating it yields CASSPGQAQETQYF.

The chain joins TRBV6-5 to TRBJ2-7; 9 nucleotides agree with TRBD1. There are 14 residues in the CDR3. The germline V gene has CDR1 MNHEY and CDR2 SVGAGI. V was pared by 7 bases and J by 2 bases, with 6 bases of the junction left unmatched. This chain's CDR3 is CASTPGQGTYEQYF. In nucleotides, the CDR3 is TGTGCCAGCACCCCGGGACAGGGCACCTACGAGCAGTACTTC.

This chain uses TRBV5-1 with TRBJ2-7; 10 positions agree with TRBD1. V lost 3 bases and J lost 5; bases outside the gene matches: 8. The CDR3 length is 15 residues. The V gene's germline CDR1 is SGHRS and CDR2 YFSETQ. CDR3 amino acids: CASSWGSGTGDEQYF. The DNA of the CDR3 is TGCGCCAGCAGCTGGGGCTCCGGGACAGGGGACGAGCAGTACTTC.

The chain employs TRBV2 and TRBJ2-2, with TRBD2 identical over 9 bases. The CDR3 has 14 amino acids. In germline, CDR1 is SNHLY, CDR2 FYNNEI. V gave up 6 bases and J gave up 6 bases; unmatched junction bases: 5. DNA of the CDR3: TGTGCCAGCAGCCTAGCGGGGCGATCCGGGGAGCTGTTTTTT. Amino acid sequence: CASSLAGRSGELFF.